A selection of T cell receptor beta chains follows, all from one sample in a study of human T cells and chemical hapten exposure. TCRdb reprocessed the RACE reads with MiXCR, giving one entry per CDR3 protein. The sample has roughly 150,000 distinct CDR3 sequences; 10% to 15% are singletons. Sequenced material: whole blood, taken in connection with sensitization to the hapten diphenylcyclopropenone (DPC). These TCRs come from a woman aged 45-65 years with alopecia areata. Some clones in this sample may be carry-over from other donors' samples. Both conserved end residues are part of each CDR3. A D gene is named only where the DNA matches it firmly. A row's size may be missing; if present it is once, few, many or a size class.

TRBJ2-1 | 11 | TRBV6-2/TRBV6-3 | many | - | TGTGCCAGCAGTTCACCGGGCCCACAGTTCTTC | CASSSPGPQFF
TRBJ1-1 | 12 | TRBV6-5 | many | - | TGTGCCAGCAGTTACCGGAACACTGAAGCTTTCTTT | CASSYRNTEAFF
TRBJ2-6 | 13 | TRBV7-9 | many | - | TGTGCAGGGAGAGGGTCTGGGGCCAACGTCCTGACTTTC | CAGRGSGANVLTF
TRBJ2-1 | 15 | TRBV12-3/TRBV12-4 | few | - | TGTGCCAGCAGTGTAGTTAGGAGCTCCTACAATGAGCAGTTCTTC | CASSVVRSSYNEQFF
TRBJ2-1 | 15 | TRBV14 | - | TRBD1 | TGTGCCAGCAGCCGAGGACAGGCCGGCTACAATGAGCAGTTCTTC | CASSRGQAGYNEQFF
TRBJ2-7 | 16 | TRBV28 | - | - | TGTGCCAGCAGTTTTCGGGGACGGCCAGGCTCCTACGAGCAGTACTTC | CASSFRGRPGSYEQYF
TRBJ1-3 | 14 | TRBV25-1 | once | - | TGTGCCAGCAGTGAAAGAACAGGGAGAAACACCATATATTTT | CASSERTGRNTIYF
TRBJ2-2 | 12 | TRBV5-4 | - | - | TGTGCCAGCAGTTCCCCCGCCGGGGAGCTGTTTTTT | CASSSPAGELFF
TRBJ2-1 | 13 | TRBV28 | few | - | TGTGCCAGCAGCCGGTCCCTAGGTATAGAGCAGTTCTTC | CASSRSLGIEQFF
TRBJ1-1 | 13 | TRBV18 | many | - | TGTGCCAGCTCACCAGGGCCCACTACAGGAGCTTTCTTT | CASSPGPTTGAFF
TRBJ2-3 | 16 | TRBV11-2 | many | TRBD2 | TGTGCCAGCAGCCTCCTCACTAGCGCGGATGGAGATACGCAGTATTTT | CASSLLTSADGDTQYF
TRBJ1-3 | 14 | TRBV29-1 | many | - | TGCAGCGTTGATACAGGGCTCTCTGGAAACACCATATATTTT | CSVDTGLSGNTIYF
TRBJ2-3 | 16 | TRBV10-1 | many | - | TGCGCCAGCAGCCCGAATACTCCGGCCCGCACAGATACGCAGTATTTT | CASSPNTPARTDTQYF
TRBJ2-7 | 14 | TRBV12-3/TRBV12-4 | few | - | TGTGCCAGCACGCCAGGGGGGAGCTCCTACGAGCAGTACTTC | CASTPGGSSYEQYF
TRBJ2-7 | 15 | TRBV6-2/TRBV6-3 | few | TRBD1 | TGTGCCAGCAGTCCAGGACAGGGGTCCTCCTACGAGCAGTACTTC | CASSPGQGSSYEQYF
TRBJ2-3 | 15 | TRBV6-2/TRBV6-3 | - | TRBD2 | TGTGCCAGCCGTGATGGGCGGGAGGACCCAGATACGCAGTATTTT | CASRDGREDPDTQYF
TRBJ2-7 | 13 | TRBV20-1 | many | - | TGCAGTGTTGCACGGGAGAGCGAGTACGAGCAGTACTTC | CSVARESEYEQYF
TRBJ2-7 | 17 | TRBV6-2/TRBV6-3 | - | - | TGTGCCAGCGCGCCGGCCCCTCAACAGGGAATGCACTACGAGCAGTACTTC | CASAPAPQQGMHYEQYF
TRBJ2-7 | 16 | TRBV3-1 | few | TRBD2 | TGTGCCAGCAGACCTAGCGGGAGGGCCGCGACCTACGAGCAGTACTTC | CASRPSGRAATYEQYF
TRBJ2-1 | 13 | TRBV11-1 | - | - | TGTGCCAGCAGCTTAGCGCAGGGGTCTGAGCAGTTCTTC | CASSLAQGSEQFF
TRBJ2-5 | 15 | TRBV3-1 | many | - | TGTGCCAGCAGCCAAGATTTGACCAATAAAGAGACCCAGTACTTC | CASSQDLTNKETQYF
TRBJ2-5 | 13 | TRBV5-1 | - | TRBD2 | TGCGCCAGCAGAGCGGGGGGCGGCGAGACCCAGTACTTC | CASRAGGGETQYF
TRBJ2-3 | 13 | TRBV12-3/TRBV12-4 | - | - | TGTGCCAGCAGGGAAGGGATGGCAGATACGCAGTATTTT | CASREGMADTQYF
TRBJ2-4 | 13 | TRBV10-2 | many | - | TGCGCCAGCAACACAGGGAACGCAAACATTCAGTACTTC | CASNTGNANIQYF
TRBJ1-5 | 15 | TRBV18 | few | TRBD1 | TGTGCCAGCTCACCACGACAGGGGGCCAATCAGCCCCAGCATTTT | CASSPRQGANQPQHF
TRBJ2-7 | 15 | TRBV9 | many | - | TGTGCCAGCAGCGTAGGGCCGGGTAGCTCCTACGAGCAGTACTTC | CASSVGPGSSYEQYF
TRBJ2-5 | 13 | TRBV19 | many | - | TGTGCCAGTAGTATGGGCCTCCAAGGGACCCAGTACTTC | CASSMGLQGTQYF
TRBJ2-5 | 13 | TRBV29-1 | - | TRBD1 | TGCAGCTTCCGCGGACAGGGGCAAGAGACCCAGTACTTC | CSFRGQGQETQYF
TRBJ2-3 | 16 | TRBV9 | - | TRBD2 | TGTGCCAGCAGCATTGTAGCGGGAGGACGTGGAGATACGCAGTATTTT | CASSIVAGGRGDTQYF
TRBJ2-2 | 14 | TRBV11-2 | few | - | TGTGCCAGCAGCTCAAGGACACTCACCGGGGAGCTGTTTTTT | CASSSRTLTGELFF
TRBJ1-2 | 15 | TRBV3-1 | - | - | TGTGCCAGCAGCTTAAGCTACGACAGATCCTATGGCTACACCTTC | CASSLSYDRSYGYTF
TRBJ2-7 | 17 | TRBV6-2/TRBV6-3 | - | - | TGTGCCAGCAGCCCTGGACAGATTAAGCCCCGGTCCTACGAGCAGTACTTC | CASSPGQIKPRSYEQYF
TRBJ2-2 | 17 | TRBV7-3 | many | TRBD1 | TGTGCCAGCAGCTTAACCCGACAGGGGGCCCTAACCGGGGAGCTGTTTTTT | CASSLTRQGALTGELFF
TRBJ1-1 | 14 | TRBV27 | many | - | TGTGCCAGCAGTTTATTGGGGAAGAACACTGAAGCTTTCTTT | CASSLLGKNTEAFF
TRBJ2-3 | 16 | TRBV12-3/TRBV12-4 | - | TRBD2 | TGTGCCAGCAGTTCTGGGAGGGTAGCCAAGACAGATACGCAGTATTTT | CASSSGRVAKTDTQYF
TRBJ2-1 | 16 | TRBV28 | few | TRBD2 | TGTGCCAGCAGTTTATTGGGGACTAGCGAACGAAATGAGCAGTTCTTC | CASSLLGTSERNEQFF
TRBJ2-7 | 14 | TRBV12-3/TRBV12-4 | - | - | TGTGCCAGCAACCAGGGAAGGGGACTGAACGAGCAGTACTTC | CASNQGRGLNEQYF
TRBJ1-5 | 18 | TRBV20-1 | many | TRBD1 | TGCAGTGCTAGAGATAGAGCAGGGGGCCGCTATAGCAATCAGCCCCAGCATTTT | CSARDRAGGRYSNQPQHF
TRBJ1-4 | 14 | TRBV20-1 | few | TRBD1 | TGCAGTGCTAGCGAAGGGACAGGGAACGAAAAACTGTTTTTT | CSASEGTGNEKLFF
TRBJ2-2 | 13 | TRBV7-2 | many | - | TGTGCCAGCAGCATGCTTAACACCGGGGAGCTGTTTTTT | CASSMLNTGELFF
TRBJ2-2 | 15 | TRBV12-3/TRBV12-4 | - | TRBD1 | TGTGCCAGCAGCCCGGGACAGACGAACACCGGGGAGCTGTTTTTT | CASSPGQTNTGELFF
TRBJ2-6 | 13 | TRBV5-4 | few | - | TGTGCCAGCGGACCCTCTGGGGCCAACGTCCTGACTTTC | CASGPSGANVLTF
TRBJ2-7 | 15 | TRBV11-2 | - | - | TGTGCCAGCAGGTCCCAAGGTCGCTCCGCCTACGAGCAGTACTTC | CASRSQGRSAYEQYF
TRBJ2-6 | 17 | TRBV5-6 | many | TRBD1 | TGTGCCAGCAGTTCCGGGACAGGGGTCTCTGGGGCCAACGTCCTGATTTTC | CASSSGTGVSGANVLIF